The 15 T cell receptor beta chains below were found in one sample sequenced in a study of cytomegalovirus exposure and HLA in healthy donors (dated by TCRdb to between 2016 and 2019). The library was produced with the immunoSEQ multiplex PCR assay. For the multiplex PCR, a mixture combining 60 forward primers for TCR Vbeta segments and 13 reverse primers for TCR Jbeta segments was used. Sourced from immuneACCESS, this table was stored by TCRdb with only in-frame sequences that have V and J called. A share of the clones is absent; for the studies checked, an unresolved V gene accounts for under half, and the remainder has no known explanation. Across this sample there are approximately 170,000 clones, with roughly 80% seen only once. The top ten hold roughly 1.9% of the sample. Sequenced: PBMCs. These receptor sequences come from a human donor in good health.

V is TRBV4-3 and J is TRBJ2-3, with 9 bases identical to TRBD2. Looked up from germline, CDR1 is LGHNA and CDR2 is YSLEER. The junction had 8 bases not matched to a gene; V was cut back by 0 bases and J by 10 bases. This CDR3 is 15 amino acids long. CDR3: CASSQDLGTSCAQYF. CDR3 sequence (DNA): TGCGCCAGCAGCCAAGATCTAGGGACTAGCTGTGCGCAGTATTTT.

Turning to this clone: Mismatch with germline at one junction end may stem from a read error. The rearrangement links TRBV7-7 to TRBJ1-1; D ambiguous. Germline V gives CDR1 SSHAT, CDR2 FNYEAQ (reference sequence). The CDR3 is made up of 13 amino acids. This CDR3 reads CASSPLPDTEAFF. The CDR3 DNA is TGTGCTAGCAGCCCCCTCCCGGACACTGAAGCTTTCTTT.

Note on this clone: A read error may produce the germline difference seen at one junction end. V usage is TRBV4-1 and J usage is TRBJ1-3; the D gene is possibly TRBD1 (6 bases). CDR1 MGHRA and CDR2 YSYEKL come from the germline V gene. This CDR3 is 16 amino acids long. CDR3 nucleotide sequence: TGTGCCAGCAGCCGCCGACAGGATTCCTCTGGAAACACCATATATTTT. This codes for CASSRRQDSSGNTIYF.

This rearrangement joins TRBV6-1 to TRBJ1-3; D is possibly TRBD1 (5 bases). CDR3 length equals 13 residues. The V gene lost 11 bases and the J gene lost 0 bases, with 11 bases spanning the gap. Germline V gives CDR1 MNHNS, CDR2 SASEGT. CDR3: CAVWGDSGNTIYF. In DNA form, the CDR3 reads TGTGCCGTCTGGGGGGACTCTGGAAACACCATATATTTT.

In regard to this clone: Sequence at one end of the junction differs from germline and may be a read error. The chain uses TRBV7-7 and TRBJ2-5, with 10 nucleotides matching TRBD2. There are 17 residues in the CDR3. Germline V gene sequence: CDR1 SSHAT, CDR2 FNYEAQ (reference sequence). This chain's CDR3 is CASSLGGLAGDGETQYF. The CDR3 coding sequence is TGTGCTAGCAGCTTAGGGGGGCTAGCGGGGGACGGGGAGACCCAGTACTTC.

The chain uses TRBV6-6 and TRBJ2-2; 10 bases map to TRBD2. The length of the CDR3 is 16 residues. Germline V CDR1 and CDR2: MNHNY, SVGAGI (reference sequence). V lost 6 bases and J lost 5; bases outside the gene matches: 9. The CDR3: CASSGRAGGRTGELFF. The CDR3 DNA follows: TGTGCCAGCAGCGGCAGAGCGGGGGGGCGAACCGGGGAGCTGTTTTTT.

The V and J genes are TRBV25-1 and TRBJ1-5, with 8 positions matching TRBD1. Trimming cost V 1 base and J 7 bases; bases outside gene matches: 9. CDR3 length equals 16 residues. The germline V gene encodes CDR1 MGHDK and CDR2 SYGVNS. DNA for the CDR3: TGTGCCAGCAGTGAATTGCCAGGGGGCTATTGGCAGCCCCAGCATTTT. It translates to CASSELPGGYWQPQHF.

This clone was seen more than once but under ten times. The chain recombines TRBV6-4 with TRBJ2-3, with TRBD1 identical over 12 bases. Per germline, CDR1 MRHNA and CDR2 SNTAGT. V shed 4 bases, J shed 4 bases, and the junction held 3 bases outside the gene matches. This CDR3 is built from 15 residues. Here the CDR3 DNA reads TGTGCCAGCAGTGCCGGGACAGGGGGCGCAGATACGCAGTATTTT. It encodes CASSAGTGGADTQYF.

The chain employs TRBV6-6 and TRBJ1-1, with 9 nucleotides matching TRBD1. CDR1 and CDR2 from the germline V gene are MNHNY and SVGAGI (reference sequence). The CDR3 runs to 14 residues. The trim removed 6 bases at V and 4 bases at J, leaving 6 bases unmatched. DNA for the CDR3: TGTGCCAGCAGAAGACAGGGGGTTCCCACTGAAGCTTTCTTT. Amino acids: CASRRQGVPTEAFF.

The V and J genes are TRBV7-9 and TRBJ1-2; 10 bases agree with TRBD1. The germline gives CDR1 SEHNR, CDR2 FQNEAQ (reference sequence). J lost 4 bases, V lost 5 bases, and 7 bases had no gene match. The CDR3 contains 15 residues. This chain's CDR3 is CASSERQGAIYGYTF. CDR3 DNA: TGTGCCAGCAGCGAACGACAGGGGGCAATCTATGGCTACACCTTC. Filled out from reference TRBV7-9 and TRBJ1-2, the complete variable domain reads DTGVSQNPRHKITKRGQNVTFRCDPISEHNRLYWYRQTLGQGPEFLTYFQNEAQLEKSRLLSDRFSAERPKGSFSTLEIQRTEQGDSAMYLCASSERQGAIYGYTFGSGTRLTVV.

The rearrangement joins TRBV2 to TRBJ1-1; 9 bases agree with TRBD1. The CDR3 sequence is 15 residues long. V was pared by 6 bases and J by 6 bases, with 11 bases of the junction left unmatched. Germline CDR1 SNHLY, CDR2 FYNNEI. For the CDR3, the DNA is TGTGCCAGCAGAGGGACAGGGAGTCGGACGGCTGAAGCTTTCTTT. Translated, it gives CASRGTGSRTAEAFF.

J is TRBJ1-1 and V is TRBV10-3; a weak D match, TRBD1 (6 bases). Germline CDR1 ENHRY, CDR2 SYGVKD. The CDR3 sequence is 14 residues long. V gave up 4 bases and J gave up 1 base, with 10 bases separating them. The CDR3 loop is CAISGQGRNTEAFF. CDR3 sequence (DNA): TGTGCCATCAGTGGGCAGGGGCGGAACACTGAAGCTTTCTTT.

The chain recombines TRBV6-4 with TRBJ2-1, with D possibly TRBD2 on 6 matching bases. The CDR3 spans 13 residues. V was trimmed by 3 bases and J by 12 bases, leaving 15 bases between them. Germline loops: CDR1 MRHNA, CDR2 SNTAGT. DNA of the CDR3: TGTGCCAGCAGTGAGAATTTAGCAGCGGGGCAGTTCTTC. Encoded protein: CASSENLAAGQFF.

For the CDR3, the DNA is TGTGCCAGCAGTTACACCCGAGACGGGTTCGACTACACCTTC. It yields the protein CASSYTRDGFDYTF. The chain carries TRBV6-5 and TRBJ1-2; no definite D call. Germline V gene data show CDR1 as MNHEY and CDR2 as SVGAGI. The CDR3 length is 14 residues. Trimming cost V 2 bases and J 10 bases, with 17 bases left between them.

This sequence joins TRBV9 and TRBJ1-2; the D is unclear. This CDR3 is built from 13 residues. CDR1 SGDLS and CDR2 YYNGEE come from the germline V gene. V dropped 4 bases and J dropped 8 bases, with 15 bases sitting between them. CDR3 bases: TGTGCCAGCAGCACCCCGGGGAGGGAAGGCTACACCTTC. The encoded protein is CASSTPGREGYTF. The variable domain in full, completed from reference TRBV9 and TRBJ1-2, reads DSGVTQTPKHLITATGQRVTLRCSPRSGDLSVYWYQQSLDQGLQFLIQYYNGEERAKGNILERFSAQQFPDLHSELNLSSLELGDSALYFCASSTPGREGYTFGSGTRLTVV.